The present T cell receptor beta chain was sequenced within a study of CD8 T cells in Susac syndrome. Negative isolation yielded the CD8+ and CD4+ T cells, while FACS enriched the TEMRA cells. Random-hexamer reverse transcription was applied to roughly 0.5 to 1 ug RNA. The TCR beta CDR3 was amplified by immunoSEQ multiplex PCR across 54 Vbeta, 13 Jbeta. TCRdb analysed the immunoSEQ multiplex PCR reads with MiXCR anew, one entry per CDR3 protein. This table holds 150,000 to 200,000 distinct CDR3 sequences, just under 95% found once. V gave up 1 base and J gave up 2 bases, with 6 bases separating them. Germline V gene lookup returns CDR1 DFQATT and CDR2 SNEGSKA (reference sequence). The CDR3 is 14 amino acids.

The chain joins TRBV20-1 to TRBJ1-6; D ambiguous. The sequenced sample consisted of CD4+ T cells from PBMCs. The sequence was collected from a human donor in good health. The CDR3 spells CSARGQAYNSPLHF. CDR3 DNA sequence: TGCAGTGCTAGAGGGCAGGCCTATAATTCACCCCTCCACTTT.